What follows are 8 T cell receptor beta chains derived from one specimen sequenced in a study of blood T cell repertoires in COVID-19. Profiling relied on immunoSEQ multiplex PCR, and the TCRdb table lists in-frame clones only, not all of them. The table shows approximately 200,000 clones, with around 87% occurring only once. The source material was peripheral blood. The receptors shown here come from a man aged 60 to 69 who had recovered from COVID-19.

This clone has just one count. The chain joins TRBV13 to TRBJ2-1, with 15 bases that match TRBD2. The CDR3 extends over 20 amino acids. V was clipped by 2 bases and J by 4 bases; unmatched bases: 12. From germline, CDR1 is PRHDT and CDR2 FYEKMQ (reference sequence). CDR3 loop: CASSLYLRTSGRAEYNEQFF. Here the CDR3 DNA reads TGTGCCAGCAGCTTATATTTGCGGACTAGCGGGAGGGCCGAGTACAATGAGCAGTTCTTC.

This chain links TRBV2 with TRBJ2-1; D unresolved. CDR1 is SNHLY, CDR2 FYNNEI, per germline. V shed 7 bases and J shed 0 bases, with 13 bases lying between them. The CDR3 contains 15 residues. CDR3: CASNWLESSYNEQFF. The CDR3 DNA follows: TGTGCCAGCAATTGGTTGGAGAGCTCCTACAATGAGCAGTTCTTC.

The rearrangement joins TRBV3-1 (or the pseudogene TRBV3-2) to TRBJ1-1; D is perhaps TRBD1 (5 bases). CDR3 size: 15 residues. The V end was cut by 4 bases, the J end by 1 base, with 13 bases between. CDR1 LGHDT and CDR2 YNNKEL come from the germline V gene (reference sequence). The CDR3 DNA reads as TGTGCCAGCAGCCGAATCTCGACAGAGAACACTGAAGCTTTCTTT. Residues: CASSRISTENTEAFF.

V usage is TRBV21-1 and J usage is TRBJ2-7; TRBD1 is taken as the D call from the table, unchecked against the DNA. TRBV21-1 is a recognized pseudogene. The CDR3 is 17 residues long. This CDR3 is CASSKAGETGGAYEQYF. Here the CDR3 DNA reads TGTGCCAGCAGCAAAGCGGGGGAAACAGGGGGTGCCTACGAGCAGTACTTC.

The CDR3 is CASRPIGLAGDSEQFF. The CDR3, as DNA: TGTGCCAGCAGACCGATTGGACTAGCGGGGGATTCTGAGCAGTTCTTC. The chain links TRBV27 to TRBJ2-1, with 13 bases identical to TRBD2. In germline, CDR1 is MNHEY, CDR2 SMNVEV (reference sequence). Trimming at V came to 6 bases and at J to 9 bases, leaving 11 bases not matched to a gene. The CDR3 is 16 amino acids.

The V and J genes are TRBV6-4 and TRBJ2-5, with D perhaps TRBD2 (5 bases). The V gene's germline CDR1 is MRHNA and CDR2 SNTAGT. The CDR3 loop spans 15 amino acids. The V and J ends lost 0 bases and 3 bases respectively, with 11 bases between them. CDR3: CASSDSLREKETQYF. As DNA, the CDR3 is TGTGCCAGCAGTGACTCGCTTAGGGAGAAAGAGACCCAGTACTTC.

The chain uses TRBV27 and TRBJ1-6; D is ambiguous. V lost 5 bases to trimming and J lost 8 bases, with 22 bases between them. The CDR3 is 17 amino acids. Germline-derived CDR1 and CDR2 are MNHEY and SMNVEV (reference sequence). CDR3 amino acids: CASSRMVEAAEYSPLHF. CDR3 DNA sequence: TGTGCCAGCAGTCGAATGGTTGAGGCCGCGGAATATTCACCCCTCCACTTT.

V and J are TRBV12-5 and TRBJ2-5, with 8 bases matching TRBD1. Germline values: CDR1 LGHNT, CDR2 FRNRAP. Trimming at V came to 4 bases and at J to 4 bases, leaving 5 bases not matched to a gene. The CDR3 consists of 14 residues. This CDR3 is CASGWGQVGETQYF. As DNA, the CDR3 is TGTGCTAGTGGTTGGGGACAGGTGGGAGAGACCCAGTACTTC.